Each of the 19 T cell receptor beta chains below was sequenced from the same sample in a study of blood T cell repertoires in COVID-19. TCRdb's table, derived via immunoSEQ multiplex PCR, lists solely in-frame clones and lacks some. The sample has 200,000 to 250,000 clones; just under 90% are singletons. Sequencing used PBMCs or T cells enriched from blood (not recorded which). Receptor source: a man between 50 and 59 years old who had been exposed to COVID-19.

The chain uses TRBV5-1 and TRBJ2-3, with 8 bases that match TRBD2. The CDR3 runs to 14 residues. The V segment lost 0 bases and the J segment 4 bases; nucleotides outside the gene matches: 1. Germline V gene sequence: CDR1 SGHRS, CDR2 YFSETQ. CDR3 DNA sequence: TGCGCCAGCAGCTTGGGGCGGGGGGCAGATACGCAGTATTTT. Protein product: CASSLGRGADTQYF.

The CDR3 is CASSPGAEQPQHF. In DNA form, the CDR3 reads TGTGCCAGCTCACCGGGGGCAGAACAGCCCCAGCATTTT. The V gene is TRBV18, the J gene TRBJ1-5; D is possibly TRBD1 (6 bases). Germline V gene lookup returns CDR1 KGHSH and CDR2 LQKENI. V lost 3 bases to trimming and J lost 7 bases, with 10 bases between them. CDR3 length: 13 amino acids.

The chain carries TRBV28 and TRBJ1-2; D remains unclear. The V gene's germline CDR1 is MDHEN and CDR2 SYDVKM. The CDR3 has 17 amino acids. V was trimmed by 1 base and J by 6 bases, leaving 21 bases between them. The CDR3 region is CASSLSGGSSMANGYTF. CDR3 bases: TGTGCCAGCAGTTTATCTGGCGGCAGCTCTATGGCTAATGGCTACACCTTC.

CDR3 in DNA: TGTGCCAGCAGTCCCGGGACACAGAATCAGCCCCAGCATTTT. It encodes CASSPGTQNQPQHF. The gene calls are TRBV27 and TRBJ1-5; D might be TRBD1 (6 bases). The length of the CDR3 is 14 residues. Germline V CDR1 and CDR2: MNHEY, SMNVEV (reference sequence). V lost 5 bases, J lost 4 bases, and 12 bases lay in between.

This chain links TRBV10-3 with TRBJ1-4; 7 nucleotides match TRBD1. The CDR3 extends over 14 amino acids. Unmatched junction bases numbered 4, after V lost 4 bases and J lost 5 bases. Germline V lookup: CDR1 ENHRY, CDR2 SYGVKD. The CDR3 protein is CAISGQGGNEKLFF. The CDR3 coding sequence is TGTGCCATCAGTGGACAGGGCGGGAATGAAAAACTGTTTTTT.

The chain recombines TRBV5-1 with TRBJ2-1; D is perhaps TRBD2 (5 bases). Trimming took 0 bases from V and 7 from J, leaving 11 bases between them. CDR3 size: 14 residues. Germline CDR1 reads SGHRS; CDR2 reads YFSETQ. CDR3 DNA sequence: TGCGCCAGCAGCTTGGATGCAGCGGTAAATGAGCAGTTCTTC. This translates into CASSLDAAVNEQFF.

V and J are TRBV29-1 and TRBJ2-4; D might be TRBD1 (5 bases). Germline loops: CDR1 SQVTM, CDR2 ANQGSEA. V lost 4 bases to trimming and J lost 8 bases, with 15 bases between them. The CDR3 is 13 residues long. The CDR3 nucleotides read TGCAGCGTTGTGCGTCAGGGAAGGGACATTCAGTACTTC. Its protein is CSVVRQGRDIQYF.

V is TRBV5-5 and J is TRBJ1-2, with 7 nucleotides matching TRBD1. The CDR3 has 15 amino acids. Trimming at V came to 4 bases and at J to 4 bases, leaving 10 bases not matched to a gene. Per germline, CDR1 SGHKS and CDR2 YYEKEE (reference sequence). CDR3 in amino acids: CASSQGTAQFYGYTF. In DNA form, the CDR3 reads TGTGCCAGCAGCCAAGGGACAGCCCAATTCTATGGCTACACCTTC.

The chain is built from TRBV5-4 and TRBJ2-2, with D possibly being TRBD2 (6 bases). This CDR3 is 16 amino acids long. In germline, CDR1 is SGHNT, CDR2 YYREEE (reference sequence). V was clipped by 1 base and J by 5 bases, with 15 bases between them. CDR3 sequence reads: CASSLHGWEVTGELFF. The CDR3 DNA reads as TGTGCCAGCAGCTTGCACGGCTGGGAGGTGACCGGGGAGCTGTTTTTT. The variable domain in full, completed from reference TRBV5-4 and TRBJ2-2, reads ETGVTQSPTHLIKTRGQQVTLRCSSQSGHNTVSWYQQALGQGPQFIFQYYREEENGRGNFPPRFSGLQFPNYSSELNVNALELDDSALYLCASSLHGWEVTGELFFGEGSRLTVL.

This clone has a single count. The chain has TRBV7-6 and TRBJ2-5; 7 positions agree with TRBD1. V lost 5 bases to trimming and J lost 4 bases; unmatched junction nucleotides: 4. This CDR3 spans 13 amino acids. Germline CDR1 is SGHVS and CDR2 is FNYEAQ. The CDR3 DNA is TGTGCCAGCAGCCGACAGGGATCAGAGACCCAGTACTTC. Encoded protein: CASSRQGSETQYF.

J is TRBJ2-2 and V is TRBV6-5, with a tentative D call TRBD1 (6 bases). The CDR3 runs 14 residues. Germline V gives CDR1 MNHEY, CDR2 SVGAGI. Trimming stripped 10 bases from V and 5 bases from J, with 17 bases between. The DNA of the CDR3 is TGTGCCACCAGAGGGGGTACTTTTACCGGGGAGCTGTTTTTT. Its protein product is CATRGGTFTGELFF.

This chain uses TRBV28 with TRBJ2-5, with 7 bases that match TRBD2. Germline-derived CDR1 and CDR2 are MDHEN and SYDVKM. Unmatched junction bases numbered 5, after V lost 7 bases and J lost 3 bases. The CDR3 loop spans 13 amino acids. The CDR3 DNA follows: TGTGCCAGCAAGATAGCGGGTAAAGAGACCCAGTACTTC. Protein: CASKIAGKETQYF.

The chain combines TRBV5-1 with TRBJ2-1; maybe TRBD2 (5 bases). In germline, CDR1 is SGHRS, CDR2 YFSETQ. With 4 bases removed from V and 5 bases from J, the gap between germline ends came to 16 bases. The CDR3 spans 15 residues. This CDR3 reads CASSPLVRANNEQFF. DNA of the CDR3: TGCGCCAGCAGCCCGCTGGTGAGGGCGAACAATGAGCAGTTCTTC.

This clone was seen a single time. This rearrangement joins TRBV4-1 to TRBJ1-4; the match to TRBD1 covers 8 bases. Germline V CDR1 and CDR2: MGHRA, YSYEKL. CDR3 length: 17 amino acids. V shed 4 bases, J shed 0 bases, and the junction held 7 bases outside the gene matches. The CDR3 loop is CASSPDRGWTTNEKLFF. CDR3 nucleotides: TGCGCCAGCAGCCCAGACAGGGGATGGACAACTAATGAAAAACTGTTTTTT.

This clone was observed a handful of times. The chain carries TRBV7-8 and TRBJ2-1, with D perhaps matching TRBD2 (5 bases). This CDR3 spans 15 amino acids. CDR1 and CDR2 from the germline V gene are SGHVS and FQNEAQ. Trimming took 2 bases from V and 7 from J, leaving 15 bases between them. CDR3 loop: CASSLRVASLNEQFF. The CDR3 DNA reads as TGTGCCAGCAGCTTAAGGGTAGCTAGCTTGAATGAGCAGTTCTTC. The full variable domain, with the rest looked up from reference TRBV7-8 and TRBJ2-1, is GAGVSQSPRYKVAKRGQDVALRCDPISGHVSLFWYQQALGQGPEFLTYFQNEAQLDKSGLPSDRFFAERPEGSVSTLKIQRTQQEDSAVYLCASSLRVASLNEQFFGPGTRLTVL.

J is TRBJ2-3 and V is TRBV11-1; D is possibly TRBD1 (5 bases). Trimming removed 7 bases at V and 1 base at J, with 15 bases between. The CDR3 is made up of 15 amino acids. Germline V CDR1 and CDR2: SGHAT, FQDESV (reference sequence). The CDR3 loop is CASTLNRFRTDTQYF. For the CDR3, the DNA is TGTGCCAGCACGCTGAACAGGTTCCGCACAGATACGCAGTATTTT.

V gene TRBV7-3 combines with J gene TRBJ2-1, with D perhaps matching TRBD2 (6 bases). This CDR3 region has 15 residues. Germline assignment: CDR1 SGHTA and CDR2 FQGTGA. V lost 4 bases and J lost 0, with 10 bases in between. CDR3 bases: TGTGCCAGCAGCTCGGGGGTCGGCTCCTACAATGAGCAGTTCTTC. Its translation is CASSSGVGSYNEQFF. Together with reference TRBV7-3 and TRBJ2-1, the CDR3 gives the full variable domain: GAGVSQTPSNKVTEKGKYVELRCDPISGHTALYWYRQSLGQGPEFLIYFQGTGAADDSGLPNDRFFAVRPEGSVSTLKIQRTERGDSAVYLCASSSGVGSYNEQFFGPGTRLTVL.

The chain couples TRBV15 to TRBJ1-4; the D gene is possibly TRBD1 (6 bases). Per germline, CDR1 LNHNV and CDR2 YYDKDF (reference sequence). Trimming cost V 3 bases and J 2 bases, with 7 bases left between them. The CDR3 covers 14 residues. The CDR3 DNA is TGTGCCACCAGCAGTGGACAGACTAATGAAAAACTGTTTTTT. Translating it yields CATSSGQTNEKLFF.

The chain couples TRBV12-3 or TRBV12-4 to TRBJ2-4; D is uncertain. The germline V and J ends were trimmed by 3 bases and 5 bases, with 5 bases remaining between them. CDR3 length: 12 amino acids. CDR3 coding DNA: TGTGCCAGCAGTTTCTCCCAAAACATTCAGTACTTC. Translation: CASSFSQNIQYF.